Below, one T cell receptor beta chain is given with its context. Its antigen is unidentified. The CDR3 loop spans 17 amino acids. J gave up 6 bases and V 0 bases, and 10 bases lay outside the gene matches. CDR1 and CDR2 from the germline V gene are LGHNA and YNFKEQ. The source of the sample is a study of blood T cells in healthy people across ages. General study results and limits: Expanded clonotype changes were possibly confounded by unknown donor CMV status.

Together with a sample-barcoded 5' primer, a J-beta primer mix was included in a second PCR lasting about 6 to 11 cycles. Every molecule of cDNA carried a tag from a template-switch adaptor with 12 random nucleotides. TCRdb ran MiXCR on the 5' RACE reads and lists one entry per CDR3 protein. The sample consists of hundreds of thousands of distinct CDR3 sequences, roughly 50% of them appearing once. Every sample had a minimum of 6 million PBMCs isolated. The sequenced sample consisted of blood. The rearrangement uses TRBV4-2 and TRBJ2-3; 9 bases line up with TRBD2. The sequence was obtained from a middle-aged man in good health. The chain's CDR3 is CASSQDQRAGGMDTQYF. The DNA of the CDR3 is TGTGCCAGCAGCCAAGATCAACGAGCGGGGGGCATGGATACGCAGTATTTT.